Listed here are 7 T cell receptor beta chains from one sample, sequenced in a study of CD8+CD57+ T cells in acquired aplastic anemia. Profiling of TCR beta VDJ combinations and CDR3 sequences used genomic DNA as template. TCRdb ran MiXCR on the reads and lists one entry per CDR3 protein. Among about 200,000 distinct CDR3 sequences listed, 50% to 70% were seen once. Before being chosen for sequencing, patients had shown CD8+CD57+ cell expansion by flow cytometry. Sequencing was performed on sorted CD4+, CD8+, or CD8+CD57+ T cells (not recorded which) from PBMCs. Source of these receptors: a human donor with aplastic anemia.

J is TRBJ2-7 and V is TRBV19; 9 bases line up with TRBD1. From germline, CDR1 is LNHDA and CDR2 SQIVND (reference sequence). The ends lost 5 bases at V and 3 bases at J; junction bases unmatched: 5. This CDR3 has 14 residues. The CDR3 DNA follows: TGTGCCAGTAGTTTCGGGACAGGGTTCTACGAGCAGTACTTC. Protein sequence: CASSFGTGFYEQYF.

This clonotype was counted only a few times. The CDR3 nucleotides are TGTGCCAGCAGCGGCGCGGGACTAGCAGAAGAAGAGACCCAGTACTTC. This sequence encodes CASSGAGLAEEETQYF. The chain couples TRBV7-9 to TRBJ2-5; TRBD2 aligns across 9 bases. CDR1 and CDR2 from the germline V gene are SEHNR and FQNEAQ (reference sequence). V dropped 5 bases and J dropped 3; count of bases not matched to a gene: 10. The CDR3 contains 16 residues.

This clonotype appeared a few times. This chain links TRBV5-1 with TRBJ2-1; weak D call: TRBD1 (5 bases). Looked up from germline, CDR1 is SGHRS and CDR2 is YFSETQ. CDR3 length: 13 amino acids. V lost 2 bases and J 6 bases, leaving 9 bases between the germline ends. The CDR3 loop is CASSFDSLNEQFF. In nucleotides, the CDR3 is TGCGCCAGCAGCTTCGACAGCCTCAATGAGCAGTTCTTC.

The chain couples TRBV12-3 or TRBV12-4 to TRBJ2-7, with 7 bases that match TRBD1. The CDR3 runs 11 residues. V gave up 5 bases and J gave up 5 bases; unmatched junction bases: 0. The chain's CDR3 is CASSDRDEQYF. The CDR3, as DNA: TGTGCCAGCAGTGACAGGGACGAGCAGTACTTC.

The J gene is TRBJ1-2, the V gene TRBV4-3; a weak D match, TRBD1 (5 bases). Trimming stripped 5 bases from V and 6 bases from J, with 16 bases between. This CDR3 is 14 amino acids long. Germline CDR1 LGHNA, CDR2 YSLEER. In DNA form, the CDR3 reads TGCGCCAGCAGCTCAGGCATCGGGGGGAATGGCTACACCTTC. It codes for CASSSGIGGNGYTF.

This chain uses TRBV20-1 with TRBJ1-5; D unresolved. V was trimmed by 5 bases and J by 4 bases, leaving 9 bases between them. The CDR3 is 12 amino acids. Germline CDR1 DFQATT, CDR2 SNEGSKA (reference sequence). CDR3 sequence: CSARHSNQPQHF. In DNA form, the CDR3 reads TGCAGTGCTCGACATTCTAATCAGCCCCAGCATTTT.

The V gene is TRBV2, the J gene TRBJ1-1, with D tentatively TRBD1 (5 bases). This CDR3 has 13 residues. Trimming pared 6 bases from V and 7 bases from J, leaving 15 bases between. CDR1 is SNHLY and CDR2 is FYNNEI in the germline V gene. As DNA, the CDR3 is TGTGCCAGCAGGGGGACGGGGGTCGGTGAAGCTTTCTTT. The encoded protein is CASRGTGVGEAFF.